This T cell receptor (beta chain) was observed in a study of control samples from healthy donors and cancer patients (dated by TCRdb to about 2020). Details on this clone: No cognate antigen has been identified for it. Base-call qualities are not available, and no considerably larger clone is one nucleotide away.

Libraries came from the immunoSEQ multiplex PCR assay. TCRdb mirrors the immuneACCESS table, restricted to in-frame sequences. Some clones are absent from its copies; in checked studies, under half trace to an unresolved V gene, and the reason for the others is unknown. The sample contains 100,000 to 150,000 clones, about 88% of them found a single time. The ten largest clones take up 1.5% to 2% of the sample. The CDR3 spans 12 residues, from the cysteine through the phenylalanine. The retained sequence is limited to the CDR3, 36 bases, with the frame set at the first base. V and J are truncated by 4 bases and 2 bases respectively, leaving an intervening sequence of 6 bases. CDR1 SGDLS and CDR2 YYNGEE were looked up in the germline V gene.

The sequence was obtained from a man younger than 35 in good health. The specimen was blood. The chain employs TRBV9 and TRBJ1-1; no D gene can be assigned with confidence. The encoded CDR3 is CASSSRNTEAFF. DNA sequence: TGTGCCAGCAGCTCTCGAAACACTGAAGCTTTCTTT.